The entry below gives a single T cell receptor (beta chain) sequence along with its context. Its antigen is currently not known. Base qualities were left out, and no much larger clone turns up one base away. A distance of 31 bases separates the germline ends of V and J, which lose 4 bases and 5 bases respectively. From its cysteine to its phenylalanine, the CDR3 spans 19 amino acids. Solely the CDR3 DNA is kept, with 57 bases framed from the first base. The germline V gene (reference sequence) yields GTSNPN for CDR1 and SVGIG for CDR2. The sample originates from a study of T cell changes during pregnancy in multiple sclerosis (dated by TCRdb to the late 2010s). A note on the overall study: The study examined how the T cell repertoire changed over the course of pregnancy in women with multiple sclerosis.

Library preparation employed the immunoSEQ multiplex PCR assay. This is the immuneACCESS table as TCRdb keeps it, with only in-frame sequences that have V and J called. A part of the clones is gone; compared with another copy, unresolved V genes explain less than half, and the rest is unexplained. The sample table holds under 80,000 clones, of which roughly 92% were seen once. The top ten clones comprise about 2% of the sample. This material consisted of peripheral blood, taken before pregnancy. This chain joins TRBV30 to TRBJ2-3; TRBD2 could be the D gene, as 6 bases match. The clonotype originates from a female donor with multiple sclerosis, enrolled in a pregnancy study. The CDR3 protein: CAWTRGRLDGPIRGDTQYF. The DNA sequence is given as TGTGCCTGGACAAGAGGGAGGCTCGATGGGCCAATTCGAGGAGATACGCAGTATTTT.